This T cell receptor (beta chain) came from a study of cytomegalovirus exposure and HLA in healthy donors. Whole-study context: HLA-typed donors were the source of some 80 million unique TCRs, which an early data release held. Study-level findings and limits: Being productive about 90% or about 30% of the time was typical of most TCR beta V segments in an earlier analysis.

The PCR used 60 Vbeta and 13 Jbeta primers. How the authors handled the data: A later analysis tallied about 80 million unique TCR beta chains, 9 million to 12 million of them shared. Produced via immunoSEQ multiplex PCR; TCRdb's table is partial and in-frame only. Clonal size and the V and J genes are those of that table, whereas D and trimming came from the DNA. Its table records about 96,000 clones. These donors counted as nominally healthy when sampled, but unrecorded immune exposures were likely. Of note for this clone: The antigen remains unidentified.

The specimen was PBMCs. This TCR was recovered from a woman under 40 in good health and CMV-seronegative.

CDR3 DNA: TGTGCCAGCAGTCCTCGGACTAGCGGGACGAAGTATGAGCAGTTCTTC. Amino acid sequence: CASSPRTSGTKYEQFF. The chain carries TRBV27 and TRBJ2-1; TRBD2 agrees at 12 bases. Germline CDR1 MNHEY, CDR2 SMNVEV (reference sequence). J was trimmed by 8 bases and V by 5 bases; bases with no gene match: 10. There are 16 residues in the CDR3.